There are many counts of the clone carrying this T cell receptor (beta chain). Its antigen is as yet unknown. The data originate from a study of Graves' ophthalmopathy and Graves' hyperthyroidism. General study results and limits: A roughly 81% specificity and roughly 90% sensitivity were achieved by a 13-signature model that separated ophthalmopathy from stable hyperthyroidism.

Amplification of the TCR beta CDR3 regions used RNA transcripts (as template). First-round RT-PCR employed HTBI primers, with a second-round multiplex PCR after it. Each CDR3 protein gets one entry after TCRdb re-called the multiplex PCR reads with MiXCR. The table lists hundreds of thousands of distinct CDR3 sequences, over 20% of them singletons. This CDR3 has 12 amino acids. V lost 7 bases, J lost 6 bases, and 9 bases lay in between. Germline V gives CDR1 SNHLY, CDR2 FYNNEI. Aged 18 to 65, the patients with hyperthyroidism had under 2 months' duration and were newly diagnosed. The chain recombines TRBV2 with TRBJ2-2, with TRBD1 as a possible D gene (5 bases). The sequenced material came from peripheral blood. The sequence derives from a woman younger than 35 with stable Graves' hyperthyroidism. Some clones in this sample may be carry-over from other donors' samples. CDR3 amino acids: CASNLQAGELFF. The CDR3 DNA reads TGTGCCAGCAACCTACAGGCCGGGGAGCTGTTTTTT.